The clone carrying this T cell receptor (beta chain) has only a few counts. The target antigen is unknown. Per the germline V gene, CDR1 is SGHTA and CDR2 is FQGNSA. Trimming at V came to 2 bases and at J to 3 bases, leaving 10 bases not matched to a gene. The CDR3 is made up of 17 amino acids. The data derive from a study of CD8+ T cells in alopecia areata. Study-wide context: Oral tofacitinib (5 to 10 mg twice daily) was administered to treated patients. Study-level points and caveats: In lesional scalp, particularly from alopecia totalis/universalis, clonality was higher than in normal scalp.

RNA was extracted and reverse transcribed into cDNA as the sequencing template. TCRdb's table, derived via immunoSEQ multiplex PCR, lists solely in-frame clones and lacks some. Of about 120,000 clones detected, roughly two fifths appear once; the ten largest clones hold over 3%. Those with alopecia areata gave lesional scalp punch biopsies and peripheral blood. The authors sorted CD4+ and CD8+ T cells from PBMCs. The chain joins TRBV7-2 to TRBJ2-7; the match to TRBD2 covers 10 bases. The sample consisted of CD4+ T cells sorted from blood. This TCR came from a human donor with alopecia areata. The CDR3 loop reads CASSLWRGTSAYYEQYF. DNA for the CDR3: TGTGCCAGCAGCTTATGGAGGGGGACTAGCGCCTACTACGAGCAGTACTTC.